A selection of T cell receptor beta chains follows, all from one sample in a study of human T cells and chemical hapten exposure. MiXCR, applied by TCRdb to the RACE reads, yields one record per CDR3 protein. The sample comprises 90,000 to 140,000 distinct CDR3 sequences, around 35% of which are singletons, and 2.5% to 3.5% rests with the top ten. The sample here was whole blood, taken in connection with sensitization to the hapten diphenylcyclopropenone (DPC). Receptors originate from a man in his forties or fifties with alopecia areata. Some clones in this sample may be carry-over from other donors' samples. Each CDR3 is given with its conserved first and last residue. The D gene is left open where the match is weak. A row's size may be missing; if present it is once, few, many or a size class.

j_call	d_call	v_call	clone_size	cdr3_aa	cdr3_nt
TRBJ1-2	TRBD1	TRBV7-2	NA	CASSLGMVGQGARGYTF	TGTGCCAGCAGCTTAGGGATGGTGGGACAGGGGGCGCGAGGCTACACCTTC
TRBJ2-3	TRBD2	TRBV20-1	few	CSAPPRDYPRGDTQYF	TGCAGTGCCCCCCCAAGGGACTACCCAAGGGGCGATACGCAGTATTTT
TRBJ1-2	NA	TRBV6-5	few	CASSYSPGEYGYTF	TGTGCCAGCAGTTACTCCCCAGGGGAGTATGGCTACACCTTC
TRBJ1-2	NA	TRBV29-1	few	CREQQAGYGYTF	TGCAGGGAACAACAGGCAGGCTATGGCTACACCTTC
TRBJ1-1	NA	TRBV11-2	NA	CASSLYVNTEAFF	TGTGCCAGCAGCTTATACGTGAACACTGAAGCTTTCTTT
TRBJ1-5	TRBD1	TRBV7-2	NA	CASSLFSMGQGNQPQHF	TGTGCCAGCAGCTTATTTTCGATGGGACAGGGCAATCAGCCCCAGCATTTT
TRBJ1-4	TRBD1	TRBV20-1	few	CSARAWGQGDEKLFF	TGCAGTGCTAGAGCATGGGGACAGGGAGATGAAAAACTGTTTTTT
TRBJ2-3	TRBD2	TRBV6-4	NA	CASSALAGTDTQYF	TGTGCCAGCAGTGCACTAGCGGGAACAGATACGCAGTATTTT
TRBJ2-7	TRBD2	TRBV28	NA	CASTSSSGRPAGEQYF	TGTGCCAGCACCAGCTCTAGCGGGAGACCCGCTGGGGAGCAGTACTTC
TRBJ1-1	TRBD1	TRBV12-3/TRBV12-4	NA	CASSLTGGYTEAFF	TGTGCCAGCAGTTTAACAGGGGGATACACTGAAGCTTTCTTT
TRBJ2-6	NA	TRBV7-9	few	CASSQQGTGANVLTF	TGTGCCAGCAGCCAACAGGGTACTGGGGCCAACGTCCTGACTTTC
TRBJ2-6	NA	TRBV19	NA	CASSSGGANVLTF	TGTGCCAGTAGTAGTGGCGGGGCCAACGTCCTGACTTTC
TRBJ1-2	TRBD1	TRBV29-1	few	CSATSQGAGYGYTF	TGCAGCGCCACCTCGCAGGGGGCTGGCTATGGCTACACCTTC
TRBJ2-5	TRBD2	TRBV4-2	NA	CASSQGLASGQETQYF	TGTGCCAGCAGCCAGGGTCTAGCTAGCGGCCAAGAGACCCAGTACTTC
TRBJ2-3	TRBD2	TRBV7-9	NA	CASSYIAGRTDTQYF	TGTGCCAGCAGTTATATAGCGGGACGCACAGATACGCAGTATTTT
TRBJ2-3	NA	TRBV7-2	few	CASSFPHTDTQYF	TGTGCCAGCAGCTTTCCGCACACAGATACGCAGTATTTT
TRBJ1-4	NA	TRBV3-1	NA	CASSQSGEKLFF	TGTGCCAGCAGCCAAAGTGGTGAAAAACTGTTTTTT